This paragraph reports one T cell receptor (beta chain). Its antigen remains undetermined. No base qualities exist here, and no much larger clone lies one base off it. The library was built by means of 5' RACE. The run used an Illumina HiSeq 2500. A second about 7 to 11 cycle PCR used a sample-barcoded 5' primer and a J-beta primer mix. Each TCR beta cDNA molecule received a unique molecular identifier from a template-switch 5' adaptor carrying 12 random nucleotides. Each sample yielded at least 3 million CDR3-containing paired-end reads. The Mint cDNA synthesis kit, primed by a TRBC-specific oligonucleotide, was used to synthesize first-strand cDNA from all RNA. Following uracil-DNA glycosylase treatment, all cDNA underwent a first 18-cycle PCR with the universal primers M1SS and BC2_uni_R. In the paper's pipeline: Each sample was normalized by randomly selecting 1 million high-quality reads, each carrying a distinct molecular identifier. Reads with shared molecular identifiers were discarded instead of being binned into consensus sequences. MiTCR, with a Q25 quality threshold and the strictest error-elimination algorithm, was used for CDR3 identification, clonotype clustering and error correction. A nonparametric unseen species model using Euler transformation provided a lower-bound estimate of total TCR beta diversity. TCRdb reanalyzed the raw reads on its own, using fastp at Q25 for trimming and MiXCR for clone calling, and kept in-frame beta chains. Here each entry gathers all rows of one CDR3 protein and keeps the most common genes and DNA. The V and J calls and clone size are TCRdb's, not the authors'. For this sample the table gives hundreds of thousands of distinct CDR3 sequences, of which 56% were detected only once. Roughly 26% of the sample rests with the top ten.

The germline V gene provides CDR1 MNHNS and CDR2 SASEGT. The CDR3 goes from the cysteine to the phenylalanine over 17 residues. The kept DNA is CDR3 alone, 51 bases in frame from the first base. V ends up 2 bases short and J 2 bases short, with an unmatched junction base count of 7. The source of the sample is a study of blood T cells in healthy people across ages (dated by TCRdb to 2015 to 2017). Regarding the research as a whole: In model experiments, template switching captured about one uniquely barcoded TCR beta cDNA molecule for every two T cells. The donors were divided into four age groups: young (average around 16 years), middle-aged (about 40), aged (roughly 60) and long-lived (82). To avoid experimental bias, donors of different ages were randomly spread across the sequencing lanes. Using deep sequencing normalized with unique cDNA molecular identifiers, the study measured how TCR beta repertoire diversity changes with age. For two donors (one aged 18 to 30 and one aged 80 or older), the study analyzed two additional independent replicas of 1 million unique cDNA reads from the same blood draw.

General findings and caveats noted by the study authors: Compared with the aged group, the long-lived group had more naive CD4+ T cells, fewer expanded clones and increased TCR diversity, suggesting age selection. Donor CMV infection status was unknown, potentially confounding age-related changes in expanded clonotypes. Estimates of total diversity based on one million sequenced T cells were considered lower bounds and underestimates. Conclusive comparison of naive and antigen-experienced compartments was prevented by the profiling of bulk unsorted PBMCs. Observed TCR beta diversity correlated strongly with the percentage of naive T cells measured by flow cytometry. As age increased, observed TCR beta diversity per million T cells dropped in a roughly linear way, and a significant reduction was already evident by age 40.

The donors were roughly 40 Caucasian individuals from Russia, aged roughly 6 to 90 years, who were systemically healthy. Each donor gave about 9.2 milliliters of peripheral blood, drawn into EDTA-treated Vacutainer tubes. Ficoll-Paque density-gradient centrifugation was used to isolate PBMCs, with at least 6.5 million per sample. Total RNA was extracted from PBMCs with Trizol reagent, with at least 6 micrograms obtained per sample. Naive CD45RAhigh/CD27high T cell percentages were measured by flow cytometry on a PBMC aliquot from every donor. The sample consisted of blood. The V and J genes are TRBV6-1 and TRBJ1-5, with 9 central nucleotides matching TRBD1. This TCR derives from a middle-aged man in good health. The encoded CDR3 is CASSEIQGAGGNQPQHF. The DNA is TGTGCCAGCAGTGAAATACAGGGGGCAGGAGGCAATCAGCCCCAGCATTTT.